The 10 T cell receptor beta chains presented below share a single source sample, sequenced in a study of cytomegalovirus exposure and HLA in healthy donors. It was with 60 Vbeta and 13 Jbeta primers that the PCR ran. The data were produced by immunoSEQ multiplex PCR, yet TCRdb's version contains in-frame clones alone and is incomplete. Here the sample spans about 180,000 clones, around 75% being singletons. The sample was PBMCs. The receptors were gathered from a male donor in good health and CMV-seronegative.

This chain joins TRBV6-5 and TRBJ1-2; unclear D gene. Germline loops: CDR1 MNHEY, CDR2 SVGAGI. The length of the CDR3 is 12 residues. The germline V and J ends were trimmed by 5 bases and 4 bases, with 8 bases remaining between them. CDR3 sequence reads: CASSDNSYGYTF. The DNA of the CDR3 is TGTGCCAGCAGTGACAACAGCTATGGCTACACCTTC.

The chain has TRBV7-2 and TRBJ1-3, with D possibly matching TRBD1 (6 bases). CDR1 SGHTA and CDR2 FQGNSA come from the germline V gene. The CDR3 runs to 16 residues. V dropped 3 bases and J dropped 4 bases, with 16 bases sitting between them. CDR3 sequence (DNA): TGTGCCAGCAGCTTGGGGTGGGGGGGGGCCGGAAACACCATATATTTT. It yields the protein CASSLGWGGAGNTIYF.

V gene TRBV30 combines with J gene TRBJ1-2; D might be TRBD1 (6 bases). CDR1 is GTSNPN and CDR2 is SVGIG in the germline V gene (reference sequence). This CDR3 has 14 amino acids. Trimming cost V 3 bases and J 8 bases, with 19 bases left between them. CDR3 loop: CAWRTAGESKGYTF. CDR3 in DNA: TGTGCCTGGAGGACGGCAGGGGAAAGTAAGGGCTACACCTTC. The complete variable domain, with remaining parts taken from reference TRBV30 and TRBJ1-2, reads SQTIHQWPATLVQPVGSPLSLECTVEGTSNPNLYWYRQAAGRGLQLLFYSVGIGQISSEVPQNLSASRPQDRQFILSSKKLLLSDSGFYLCAWRTAGESKGYTFGSGTRLTVV.

This clone was picked up a small number of times. The chain combines TRBV4-2 with TRBJ2-4, with TRBD1 matching over 7 bases. This CDR3 has 17 amino acids. J lost 1 base, V lost 4 bases, and 10 bases had no gene match. Germline V gives CDR1 LGHNA, CDR2 YNFKEQ. CDR3 bases: TGTGCCAGCAGCCTTACAGGGGTCGACGGGGCCAAAAACATTCAGTACTTC. This sequence encodes CASSLTGVDGAKNIQYF.

With respect to this clone: Other DNA sequences from this sample encode an identical CDR3 as well. The chain links TRBV6-5 to TRBJ1-2; the match to TRBD1 covers 9 bases. Trimming removed 8 bases from V and 8 bases from J; junction bases left unmatched: 9. Germline-derived CDR1 and CDR2 are MNHEY and SVGAGI. The CDR3 extends over 13 amino acids. In nucleotides, the CDR3 is TGTGCCAGCGGGACAGGGCAGGAGTACGGCTACACCTTC. It is translated as CASGTGQEYGYTF.

The chain recombines TRBV29-1 with TRBJ2-3; D remains unclear. Germline loops: CDR1 SQVTM, CDR2 ANQGSEA. CDR3 length: 10 residues. Trimming removed 7 bases at V and 2 bases at J, with 4 bases between. In DNA, the CDR3 is TGCAGCGCCTACACAGATACGCAGTATTTT. Protein product: CSAYTDTQYF.

CDR3: CATSPYEVAKNIQYF. CDR3 nucleotide sequence: TGTGCCACCAGCCCTTATGAGGTAGCCAAAAACATTCAGTACTTC. The rearrangement links TRBV6-5 to TRBJ2-4; no clear D. Trimming removed 10 bases from V and 0 bases from J, with 16 bases in between. The CDR3 totals 15 residues. In germline, CDR1 is MNHEY, CDR2 SVGAGI.

The chain joins TRBV29-1 to TRBJ1-1; no firm D call. Trimming left V 8 bases short and J 2 bases short, with 12 bases between. CDR1 is SQVTM and CDR2 is ANQGSEA in the germline V gene. This CDR3 has 12 amino acids. CDR3 nucleotides: TGCAGCTGTACAGAAATTAACACTGAAGCTTTCTTT. Translated: CSCTEINTEAFF.

The count of this clone is one. The genes are TRBV6-5 and TRBJ2-1; 9 positions match TRBD2. Trimming took 4 bases from V and 5 from J; bases not matched to a gene: 6. Germline values: CDR1 MNHEY, CDR2 SVGAGI. The CDR3 length is 15 residues. CDR3 amino acids: CASSFRRLADNEQFF. The DNA of the CDR3 is TGTGCCAGCAGTTTCCGCAGACTAGCGGACAATGAGCAGTTCTTC.

The chain carries TRBV9 and TRBJ2-1; D uncertain. Trimming removed 4 bases at V and 6 bases at J, with 11 bases between. There are 13 residues in the CDR3. The germline V gene has CDR1 SGDLS and CDR2 YYNGEE. CDR3 protein: CASSYNPGNEQFF. For the CDR3, the DNA is TGTGCCAGCAGCTACAACCCGGGCAATGAGCAGTTCTTC.